This T cell receptor (beta chain) was sequenced in a study of cytomegalovirus exposure and HLA in healthy donors. 60 Vbeta and 13 Jbeta primers were used in PCR. TCRdb keeps only in-frame clones here, not all; method: immunoSEQ multiplex PCR. The data contain tens of thousands of clones, 84% of them seen just once; the ten biggest clones take up around 6%. V was pared by 2 bases and J by 6 bases, with 14 bases of the junction left unmatched. The germline V gene has CDR1 PRHDT and CDR2 FYEKMQ (reference sequence). The CDR3 loop spans 18 amino acids. This receptor was taken from a woman aged 18-29 years in good health and CMV-seropositive. V usage is TRBV13 and J usage is TRBJ2-7; 12 nucleotides align to TRBD2. Sequences were obtained from PBMCs. The DNA for the CDR3 is TGTGCCAGCAGCTTAAACCCGGGACTAGCGGGTGGATGGGGCGAGCAGTACTTC. The encoded protein is CASSLNPGLAGGWGEQYF.